Below are 14 T cell receptor beta chains sequenced from a single sample in a study of human T cells and chemical hapten exposure. One entry per CDR3 protein, called by TCRdb with MiXCR from the 5' RACE reads. Of more than 75,000 distinct CDR3 sequences listed, more than 15% were seen once; the top ten hold 6.8%. From whole blood left unfractionated, total RNA was extracted. Receptor source: a female donor in good health.

This clonotype turned up a few times. This chain connects TRBV6-5 to TRBJ1-1; tentative D call: TRBD1 (5 bases). The CDR3 consists of 13 residues. Trimming removed 3 bases at V and 5 bases at J, with 10 bases between. Germline CDR1 is MNHEY and CDR2 is SVGAGI. CDR3 nucleotides: TGTGCCAGCAGTTATAACGAGGGGACTGAAGCTTTCTTT. It specifies CASSYNEGTEAFF.

J is TRBJ2-7 and V is TRBV30, with a possible D match to TRBD1 (6 bases). With 4 bases removed from V and 7 bases from J, the gap between germline ends came to 23 bases. This CDR3 spans 15 amino acids. The V gene's germline CDR1 is GTSNPN and CDR2 SVGIG (reference sequence). The CDR3 loop is CAWNLQSRGGWEQYF. CDR3 nucleotides: TGTGCCTGGAACCTACAGAGTCGAGGGGGTTGGGAGCAGTACTTC. The full variable domain, with the rest looked up from reference TRBV30 and TRBJ2-7, is SQTIHQWPATLVQPVGSPLSLECTVEGTSNPNLYWYRQAAGRGLQLLFYSVGIGQISSEVPQNLSASRPQDRQFILSSKKLLLSDSGFYLCAWNLQSRGGWEQYFGPGTRLTVT.

This clonotype was seen a handful of times. The chain uses TRBV4-1 and TRBJ1-4; D gene uncertain. Trimming took off 3 bases at V and 10 bases at J, with 9 bases between the two ends. Germline CDR1 and CDR2: MGHRA and YSYEKL. The CDR3 is 12 residues long. As DNA, the CDR3 is TGCGCCAGCAGCCAGCTAGAGGGAAAACTGTTTTTT. This translates into CASSQLEGKLFF.

The chain uses TRBV20-1 and TRBJ2-3, with no clear D. V shed 1 base and J shed 2 bases, with 10 bases lying between them. The CDR3 runs 14 residues. Germline V gene lookup returns CDR1 DFQATT and CDR2 SNEGSKA (reference sequence). DNA of the CDR3: TGCAGTGCTAGAGGGGGATCGAACACAGATACGCAGTATTTT. Amino acids: CSARGGSNTDTQYF.

This clonotype was seen only a few times. The chain combines TRBV7-2 with TRBJ2-1, with TRBD2 identical over 10 bases. Per the germline V gene, CDR1 is SGHTA and CDR2 is FQGNSA. After removal of 1 base from V and 7 bases from J, the junction contained 16 bases not matched to a gene. The CDR3 is made up of 19 amino acids. The CDR3 DNA sequence: TGTGCCAGCAGCTTAGAGAGAGGAGGGGCTAGCGGGGGAAGAAATGAGCAGTTCTTC. Translation gives CASSLERGGASGGRNEQFF. The variable domain in full, with the rest retrieved from reference TRBV7-2 and TRBJ2-1, is GAGVSQSPSNKVTEKGKDVELRCDPISGHTALYWYRQSLGQGLEFLIYFQGNSAPDKSGLPSDRFSAERTGGSVSTLTIQRTQQEDSAVYLCASSLERGGASGGRNEQFFGPGTRLTVL.

This clonotype appeared a few times. The chain links TRBV12-3 or TRBV12-4 to TRBJ1-2, with 9 nucleotides matching TRBD1. This CDR3 comprises 15 residues. The ends lost 3 bases at V and 5 bases at J; junction bases unmatched: 7. The CDR3 loop reads CASSLNRGLRYGYTF. CDR3 DNA: TGTGCCAGCAGTTTGAACAGGGGGCTACGATATGGCTACACCTTC.

At least ten counts were recorded for this clonotype. This chain uses TRBV7-8 with TRBJ2-2; D not resolved. CDR1 and CDR2 from the germline V gene are SGHVS and FQNEAQ. V lost 2 bases to trimming and J lost 1 base, with 8 bases between them. The CDR3 covers 15 residues. The CDR3 bases are TGTGCCAGCAGCTTAAGTTCAGGGAACACCGGGGAGCTGTTTTTT. Protein: CASSLSSGNTGELFF.

There are a few counts of this clonotype. The genes are TRBV7-2 and TRBJ1-6; TRBD1 matches 8 bases. The V gene's germline CDR1 is SGHTA and CDR2 FQGNSA. This CDR3 has 15 residues. The V segment lost 1 base and the J segment 4 bases; nucleotides outside the gene matches: 0. The CDR3 reads CASSLGTGYNSPLHF. CDR3 coding DNA: TGTGCCAGCAGCTTAGGGACAGGGTATAATTCACCCCTCCACTTT.

This clonotype was seen only a few times. The chain carries TRBV13 and TRBJ2-7; 8 bases are a match to TRBD1. The germline V gene encodes CDR1 PRHDT and CDR2 FYEKMQ (reference sequence). The CDR3 has 14 amino acids. Germline trimming cut 2 bases from V and 4 bases from J; bases unmatched to any gene: 4. Here the CDR3 DNA reads TGTGCCAGCAGCTTAAGTGGGGACAGGTACGAGCAGTACTTC. Translated, it gives CASSLSGDRYEQYF.

As concerns this clonotype: One end of the junction fails to match germline, which may point to a read error. The V call is TRBV14, the J call TRBJ1-3; D is undetermined. The CDR3 runs to 15 residues. Germline V gives CDR1 SGHDN, CDR2 FVKESK. The DNA of the CDR3 is TGTGTCAGCAGCCCGGAATCGTGGTTTGGAAACACCATATATTTT. It specifies CVSSPESWFGNTIYF.

This clonotype was detected a few times. For the CDR3, the DNA is TGTGCCAGCAGCTTAGCTACCCTGAGCTCTGGAAACACCATATATTTT. Its protein product is CASSLATLSSGNTIYF. This chain uses TRBV7-6 with TRBJ1-3; unclear D gene. The CDR3 covers 16 residues. Germline CDR1 is SGHVS and CDR2 is FNYEAQ. V gave up 0 bases and J gave up 0 bases, with 9 bases separating them.

This clonotype was counted only a few times. The V gene is TRBV6-6, the J gene TRBJ2-7, with a weak D call TRBD2 (7 bases). Trimming shortened V by 7 bases and J by 0 bases, and 13 bases separated the two germline ends. CDR1 and CDR2 from the germline V gene are MNHNY and SVGAGI (reference sequence). CDR3 length equals 14 residues. The CDR3 DNA reads TGTGCCAGCACTAGGGGGGGCCTCTCCTACGAGCAGTACTTC. It is translated as CASTRGGLSYEQYF.

This clonotype was seen more than once but under ten times. The chain has TRBV29-1 and TRBJ1-1, with unresolved D. V was shortened by 5 bases and J by 1 base, with 14 bases between the two germline ends. Germline CDR1 SQVTM, CDR2 ANQGSEA. The CDR3 sequence is 14 residues long. CDR3 nucleotides: TGCAGCGTTTGGTTGAGGCTGGGGAACACTGAAGCTTTCTTT. This translates into CSVWLRLGNTEAFF.

This clonotype was picked up a small number of times. The chain has TRBV30 and TRBJ1-5; the match to TRBD1 covers 7 bases. The germline V gene encodes CDR1 GTSNPN and CDR2 SVGIG (reference sequence). This CDR3 contains 15 residues. J gave up 3 bases and V 2 bases, and 7 bases lay outside the gene matches. The CDR3 loop is CAWSPGTATNQPQHF. Here the CDR3 DNA reads TGTGCCTGGAGTCCCGGGACAGCTACCAATCAGCCCCAGCATTTT.